A single sample gave rise to the 14 T cell receptor beta chains below, sequenced in a study of blood T cell repertoires in COVID-19 (dated by TCRdb to the early 2020s). Library preparation used the immunoSEQ multiplex PCR assay. In its TCRdb copy, this immuneACCESS table keeps in-frame sequences only and misses some clones. Where compared with another copy, unresolved V genes explain less than half of these, and the others have no known cause. The sample contains some 490,000 clones, approximately 86% of them found a single time. The ten largest account for approximately 8% of the sample. Material for sequencing was PBMCs or T cells enriched from blood (not recorded which). The source is a woman in her fifties or sixties who had recovered from COVID-19.

With regard to this clone: Distinct nucleotide sequences in the sample also encode this CDR3. This chain links TRBV7-9 with TRBJ1-5, with 7 bases that match TRBD1. The V segment lost 4 bases and the J segment 3 bases; nucleotides outside the gene matches: 3. CDR1 SEHNR and CDR2 FQNEAQ come from the germline V gene (reference sequence). The length of the CDR3 is 14 residues. DNA of the CDR3: TGTGCCAGCAGCTCGGGACAGACCAATCAGCCCCAGCATTTT. As protein: CASSSGQTNQPQHF.

This clone showed up just once. This chain links TRBV5-1 with TRBJ2-1; tentative D call: TRBD1 (5 bases). In germline, CDR1 is SGHRS, CDR2 YFSETQ. Trimming took off 2 bases at V and 2 bases at J, with 8 bases between the two ends. CDR3 length equals 14 residues. Written as DNA, the CDR3 is TGCGCCAGCAGCTTACAGGAAGCCTACAATGAGCAGTTCTTC. It codes for CASSLQEAYNEQFF. Full variable domain (rest looked up from reference TRBV5-1 and TRBJ2-1): KAGVTQTPRYLIKTRGQQVTLSCSPISGHRSVSWYQQTPGQGLQFLFEYFSETQRNKGNFPGRFSGRQFSNSRSEMNVSTLELGDSALYLCASSLQEAYNEQFFGPGTRLTVL.

This clone was observed once. The V and J genes are TRBV5-1 and TRBJ2-1; 10 nucleotides agree with TRBD2. The CDR3 consists of 14 residues. J was trimmed by 6 bases and V by 7 bases; bases with no gene match: 7. Germline loops: CDR1 SGHRS, CDR2 YFSETQ. Here the CDR3 DNA reads TGCGCCAGCCGCCTGAGCGGGGGGGCCAATGAGCAGTTCTTC. Translation gives CASRLSGGANEQFF.

The chain has TRBV11-2 and TRBJ2-7, with D tentatively TRBD1 (6 bases). V dropped 4 bases and J dropped 1 base, with 8 bases sitting between them. The CDR3 contains 13 residues. From germline, CDR1 is SGHAT and CDR2 FQNNGV. The CDR3 DNA reads as TGTGCCAGCAGCTGGGGGCGGTCCTACGAGCAGTACTTC. Protein: CASSWGRSYEQYF. Full variable domain (rest looked up from reference TRBV11-2 and TRBJ2-7): EAGVAQSPRYKIIEKRQSVAFWCNPISGHATLYWYQQILGQGPKLLIQFQNNGVVDDSQLPKDRFSAERLKGVDSTLKIQPAKLEDSAVYLCASSWGRSYEQYFGPGTRLTVT.

This clone was seen a handful of times. The J gene is TRBJ1-1, the V gene TRBV14, with D unresolved. The CDR3 sequence is 13 residues long. Germline lookup yields CDR1 SGHDN and CDR2 FVKESK. V lost 3 bases and J lost 0, with 5 bases in between. CDR3: CASSHQMNTEAFF. CDR3 nucleotide sequence: TGTGCCAGCAGCCATCAGATGAACACTGAAGCTTTCTTT.

This clone was found once. The rearrangement links TRBV4-1 to TRBJ2-7; weak D call: TRBD2 (5 bases). Germline values: CDR1 MGHRA, CDR2 YSYEKL. V lost 1 base to trimming and J lost 4 bases, with 8 bases between them. CDR3 length: 13 amino acids. The CDR3 is CASSQGGPYEQYF. The CDR3 nucleotides are TGCGCCAGCAGCCAAGGCGGGCCATACGAGCAGTACTTC.

Remarks on this clone: Within the sample, other DNA sequences also encode this same CDR3. The rearrangement links TRBV5-1 to TRBJ2-3, with TRBD1 matching 8 bases. Trimming removed 3 bases from V and 1 base from J; junction bases left unmatched: 1. The CDR3 has 14 residues. Germline-derived CDR1 and CDR2 are SGHRS and YFSETQ. This chain's CDR3 is CASSSDRGTDTQYF. Here the CDR3 DNA reads TGCGCCAGCAGCTCGGACAGGGGCACAGATACGCAGTATTTT.

The chain combines TRBV11-2 with TRBJ2-7, with D possibly matching TRBD1 (6 bases). The CDR3 length is 12 residues. Germline V CDR1 and CDR2: SGHAT, FQNNGV. Deletions cut 4 bases from V and 4 bases from J, with 8 bases between. The CDR3: CASSSQGYEQYV. In nucleotides, the CDR3 is TGTGCCAGCAGCTCACAGGGATACGAGCAGTACGTC.

The J gene is TRBJ1-1, the V gene TRBV7-9, with 9 nucleotides matching TRBD1. Germline-derived CDR1 and CDR2 are SEHNR and FQNEAQ (reference sequence). After removal of 5 bases from V and 4 bases from J, the junction contained 5 bases not matched to a gene. The CDR3 runs 14 residues. Here the CDR3 DNA reads TGTGCCAGCAGCAAGGGACAGGGTAGCACTGAAGCTTTCTTT. It yields the protein CASSKGQGSTEAFF. The full variable domain, in which reference TRBV7-9 and TRBJ1-1 provide the parts outside the CDR3, is DTGVSQNPRHKITKRGQNVTFRCDPISEHNRLYWYRQTLGQGPEFLTYFQNEAQLEKSRLLSDRFSAERPKGSFSTLEIQRTEQGDSAMYLCASSKGQGSTEAFFGQGTRLTVV.

The rearrangement uses TRBV4-1 and TRBJ2-5; no reliable D call. Germline-derived CDR1 and CDR2 are MGHRA and YSYEKL. The CDR3 is 13 residues long. Trimming took 4 bases from V and 1 from J, leaving 7 bases between them. The CDR3 loop is CASSRVVQETQYF. DNA for the CDR3: TGCGCCAGCAGCCGCGTAGTCCAAGAGACCCAGTACTTC.

This chain connects TRBV4-1 to TRBJ2-2; D gene unclear. Between the trimmed V and J ends, which lost 2 bases and 9 bases, there was a span of 13 bases. This CDR3 is 14 amino acids long. Germline CDR1 reads MGHRA; CDR2 reads YSYEKL. CDR3 DNA: TGCGCCAGCAGCCAAAATGCGGCGACCAGGGAGCTGTTTTTT. It encodes CASSQNAATRELFF.

This clone has only a few counts. The chain has TRBV5-1 and TRBJ2-2; a weak D match, TRBD2 (7 bases). Germline CDR1 reads SGHRS; CDR2 reads YFSETQ. The CDR3 contains 15 residues. V was shortened by 0 bases and J by 6 bases, with 12 bases between the two germline ends. In DNA, the CDR3 is TGCGCCAGCAGCTTGGTTCAGGGGAGGGCCGGGGAGCTGTTTTTT. Translation gives CASSLVQGRAGELFF.

The gene calls are TRBV5-1 and TRBJ2-4; 9 bases fit TRBD2. After removal of 2 bases from V and 9 bases from J, the junction contained 9 bases not matched to a gene. CDR3 length: 15 residues. In germline, CDR1 is SGHRS, CDR2 YFSETQ. The CDR3 here is CASSFARTSDGIQYF. The CDR3 DNA is TGCGCCAGCAGCTTCGCAAGGACTAGCGACGGCATTCAGTACTTC.

This clone was seen just once. The chain couples TRBV27 to TRBJ1-3, with D maybe TRBD1 (5 bases). Germline CDR1 is MNHEY and CDR2 is SMNVEV (reference sequence). This CDR3 contains 14 residues. V was clipped by 6 bases and J by 8 bases, with 17 bases between them. In DNA, the CDR3 is TGTGCCAGCAGCCCTAGTTATGGAGGGGACACCATATATTTT. Translating gives CASSPSYGGDTIYF.